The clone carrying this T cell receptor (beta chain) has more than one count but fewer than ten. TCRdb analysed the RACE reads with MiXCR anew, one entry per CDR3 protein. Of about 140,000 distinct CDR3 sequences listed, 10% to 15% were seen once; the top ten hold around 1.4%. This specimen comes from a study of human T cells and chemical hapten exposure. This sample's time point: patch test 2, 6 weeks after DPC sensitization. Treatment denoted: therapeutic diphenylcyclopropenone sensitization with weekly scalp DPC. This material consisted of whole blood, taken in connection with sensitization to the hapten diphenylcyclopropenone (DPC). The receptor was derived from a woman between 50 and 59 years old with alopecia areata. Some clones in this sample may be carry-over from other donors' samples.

Here the CDR3 reads CSVLAGGPGSNEQFF. Written as DNA, the CDR3 is TGCAGCGTGTTAGCGGGAGGGCCGGGGAGCAATGAGCAGTTCTTC. The V call is TRBV29-1, the J call TRBJ2-1; the match to TRBD2 covers 11 bases. CDR1 SQVTM and CDR2 ANQGSEA come from the germline V gene. The CDR3 totals 15 residues. With V trimmed by 6 bases and J by 6 bases, 10 bases remained unmatched.